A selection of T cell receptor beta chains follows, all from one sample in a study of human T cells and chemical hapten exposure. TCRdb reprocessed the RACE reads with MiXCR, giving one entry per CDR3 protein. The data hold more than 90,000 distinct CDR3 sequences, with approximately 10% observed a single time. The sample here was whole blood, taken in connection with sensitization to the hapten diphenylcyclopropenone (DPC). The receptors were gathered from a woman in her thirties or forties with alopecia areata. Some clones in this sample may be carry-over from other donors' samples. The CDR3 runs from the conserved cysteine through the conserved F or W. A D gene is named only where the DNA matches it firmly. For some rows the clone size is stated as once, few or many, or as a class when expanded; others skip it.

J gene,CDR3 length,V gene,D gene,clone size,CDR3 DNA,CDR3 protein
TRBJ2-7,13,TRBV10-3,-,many,TGTGCCATCAGTGGACTAGGGGGGGCCGAGCAGTACTTC,CAISGLGGAEQYF
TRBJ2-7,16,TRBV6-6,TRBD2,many,TGTGCCAGCAGCCCGGGACTAGCGGGGGTCGCCTACGAGCAGTACTTC,CASSPGLAGVAYEQYF
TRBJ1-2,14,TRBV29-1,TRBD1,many,TGCAGCGCCCGGACAGGGGGCTCCCACTATGGCTACACCTTC,CSARTGGSHYGYTF
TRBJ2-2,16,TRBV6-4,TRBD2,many,TGTGCCAGCAGTGGCCCACCTCTAGCGGGAGTAAGGAAGCTGTTTTTT,CASSGPPLAGVRKLFF
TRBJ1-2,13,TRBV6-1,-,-,TGTGCCAGCACCGGGGGCGATGGCTATGGCTACACCTTC,CASTGGDGYGYTF
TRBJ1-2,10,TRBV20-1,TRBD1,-,TGCAGTGCTAGGGGACAGGGGTCCATCTTC,CSARGQGSIF
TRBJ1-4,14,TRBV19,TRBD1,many,TGTGCCAGCTCGGACAGGGGGCTTTATGAAAAACTGTTTTTT,CASSDRGLYEKLFF
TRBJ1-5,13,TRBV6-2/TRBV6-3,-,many,TGTGCCAGCAGCTCCCGCCTCAATCAGCCCCAGCATTTT,CASSSRLNQPQHF
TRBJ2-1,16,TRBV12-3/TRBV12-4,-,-,TGTGCCAGCAGCCTTGCAACAGGAGTATCCTACAATGAGCAGTTCTTC,CASSLATGVSYNEQFF
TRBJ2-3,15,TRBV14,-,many,TGTGCCAGCAGCCTCCTAGACTGGAAGCGTGATACGCAGTATTTT,CASSLLDWKRDTQYF
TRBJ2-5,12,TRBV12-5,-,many,TGTGCTAGTGGGGAGGTCCAAGAGACCCAGTACTTC,CASGEVQETQYF